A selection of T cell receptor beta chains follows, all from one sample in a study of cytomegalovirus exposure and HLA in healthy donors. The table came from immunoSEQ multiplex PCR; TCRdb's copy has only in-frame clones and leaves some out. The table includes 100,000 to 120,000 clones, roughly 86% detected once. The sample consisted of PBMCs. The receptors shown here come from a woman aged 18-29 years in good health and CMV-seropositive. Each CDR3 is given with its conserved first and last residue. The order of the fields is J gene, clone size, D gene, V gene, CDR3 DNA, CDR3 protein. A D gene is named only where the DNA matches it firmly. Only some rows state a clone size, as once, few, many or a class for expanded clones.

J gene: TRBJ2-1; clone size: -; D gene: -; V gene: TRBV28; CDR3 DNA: TGTGCCAGCCGGAAGTCCAGGGGAGAATACAATGAGCAGTTCTTC; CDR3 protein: CASRKSRGEYNEQFF
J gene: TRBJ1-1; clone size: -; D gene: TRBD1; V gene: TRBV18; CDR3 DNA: TGTGCCAGCTCACCGGGACAGCTGAACACTGAAGCTTTCTTT; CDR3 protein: CASSPGQLNTEAFF
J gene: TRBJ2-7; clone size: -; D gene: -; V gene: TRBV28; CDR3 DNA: TGTGCCAGCAGTGGCGGGGAGGACTCCTACGAGCAGTACTTC; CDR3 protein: CASSGGEDSYEQYF
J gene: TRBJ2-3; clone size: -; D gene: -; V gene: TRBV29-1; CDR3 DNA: TGCAGTCTAAATCAAGGGGGGGGGAAGGCAGATACGCAGTATTTT; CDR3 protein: CSLNQGGGKADTQYF
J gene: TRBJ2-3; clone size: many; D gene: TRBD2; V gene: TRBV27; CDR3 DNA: TGTGCCAGCAGTTTCACGGGGGGGACAGATACGCAGTATTTT; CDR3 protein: CASSFTGGTDTQYF
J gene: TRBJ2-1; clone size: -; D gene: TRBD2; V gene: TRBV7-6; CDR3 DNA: TGTGCCAGCAGCTCACAAGCGGGGGGGCTTAGCTCCTACAATGAGCAGTTCTTC; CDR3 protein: CASSSQAGGLSSYNEQFF
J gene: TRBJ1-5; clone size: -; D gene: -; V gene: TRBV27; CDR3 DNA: TGTGCCAGCGCGCTTGGAGGGACTAGCAATCAGCCCCAGCATTTT; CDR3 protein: CASALGGTSNQPQHF
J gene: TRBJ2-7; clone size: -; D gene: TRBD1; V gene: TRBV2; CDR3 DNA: TGTGCCAGCACCTCGGACAGGGCCCACGAGCAGTACTTC; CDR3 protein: CASTSDRAHEQYF
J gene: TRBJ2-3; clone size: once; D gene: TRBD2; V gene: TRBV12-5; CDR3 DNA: TGTGCTAGTGGTTTGGTACGGATGGGAGGGTTTCGAACAGATACGCAGTATTTT; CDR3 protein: CASGLVRMGGFRTDTQYF
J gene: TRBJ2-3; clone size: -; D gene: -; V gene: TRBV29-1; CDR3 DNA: TGCAGCGTAGGGGGCCAGCGGGGCACAGATACGCAGTATTTT; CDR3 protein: CSVGGQRGTDTQYF
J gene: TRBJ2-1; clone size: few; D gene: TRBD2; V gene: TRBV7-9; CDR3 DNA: TGTGCCAGCAGACCCCGCGGGGGTTATGAGCAGTTCTTC; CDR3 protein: CASRPRGGYEQFF
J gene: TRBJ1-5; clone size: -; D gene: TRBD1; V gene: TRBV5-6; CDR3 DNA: TGTGCCAGCAGCTTGGTGGGACAGGGACAGCCCCAGCATTTT; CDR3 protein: CASSLVGQGQPQHF
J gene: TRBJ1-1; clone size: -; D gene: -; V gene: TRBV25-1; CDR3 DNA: TGTGCCAGCAGTGAAAAAACAGCCACGGTGTCGAACACTGAAGCTTTCTTT; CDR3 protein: CASSEKTATVSNTEAFF
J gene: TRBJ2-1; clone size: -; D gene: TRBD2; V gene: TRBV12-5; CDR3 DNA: TGTGCTAGTGGCATGGGCCCGGGGGGGTACAATGAGCAGTTCTTC; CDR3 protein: CASGMGPGGYNEQFF
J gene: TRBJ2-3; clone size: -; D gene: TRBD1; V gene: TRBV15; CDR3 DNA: TGTGCCACCAGCAGGACCAGGGGGCTGGTCACAGATACGCAGTATTTT; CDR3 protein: CATSRTRGLVTDTQYF
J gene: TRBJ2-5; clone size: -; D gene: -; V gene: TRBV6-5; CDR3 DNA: TGTGCCAGCAGTCACAGGGATAGCAGGGAGACCCAGTACTTC; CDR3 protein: CASSHRDSRETQYF
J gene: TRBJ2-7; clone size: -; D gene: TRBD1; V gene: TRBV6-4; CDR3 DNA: TGTGCCAGCAGTGTTTGGAAAGGGACAGACCAACCCTACGAGCAGTACTTC; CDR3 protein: CASSVWKGTDQPYEQYF
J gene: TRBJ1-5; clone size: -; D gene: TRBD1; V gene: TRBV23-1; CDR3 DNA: TGCGCCAGCAGTCAAGGACAGGGGGCTGTGAATCAGCCCCAGCATTTT; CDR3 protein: CASSQGQGAVNQPQHF
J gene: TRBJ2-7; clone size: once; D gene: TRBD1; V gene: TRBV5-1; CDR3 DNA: TGCGCCAGCGGACAGGGGGCCGGATACGAGCAGTACTTC; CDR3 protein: CASGQGAGYEQYF